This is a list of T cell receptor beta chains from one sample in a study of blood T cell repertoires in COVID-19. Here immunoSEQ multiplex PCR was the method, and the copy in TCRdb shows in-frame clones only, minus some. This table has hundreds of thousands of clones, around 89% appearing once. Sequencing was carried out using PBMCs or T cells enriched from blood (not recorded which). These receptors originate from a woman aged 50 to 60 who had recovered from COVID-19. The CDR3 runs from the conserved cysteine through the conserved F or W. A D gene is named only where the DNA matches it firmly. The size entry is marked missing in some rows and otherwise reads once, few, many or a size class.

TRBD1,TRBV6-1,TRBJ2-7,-,TGTGCCAGCAGGAGGGACAGGGGTATCTACGAGCAGTACTTC,CASRRDRGIYEQYF
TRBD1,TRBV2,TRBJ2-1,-,TGTGCCAGCAGGGGGACAGGGGTGGGGAATGAGCAGTTCTTC,CASRGTGVGNEQFF
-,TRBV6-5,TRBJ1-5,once,TGTGCCAGCAGTTGGTCGGTGGGCAATCAGCCCCAGCATTTT,CASSWSVGNQPQHF
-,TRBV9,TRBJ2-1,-,TGTGCCAGCAGCGTAGCGGGGACTTATTACAATGAGCAGTTCTTC,CASSVAGTYYNEQFF
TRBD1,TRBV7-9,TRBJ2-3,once,TGTGCCAGCAGCTCACGACAGGGTCAAGATACGCAGTATTTT,CASSSRQGQDTQYF
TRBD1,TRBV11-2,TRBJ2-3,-,TGTGCCAGCAGCCCCTTCCGGGACAGATACACAGATACGCAGTATTTT,CASSPFRDRYTDTQYF
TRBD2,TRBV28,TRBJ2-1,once,TGTGCCAGCAGTTTAAGAGCGGGAGGCGCTGGCAATGAGCAGTTCTTC,CASSLRAGGAGNEQFF
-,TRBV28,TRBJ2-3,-,TGTGCCAGCAGCAAAACTAGCACAGATACGCAGTATTTT,CASSKTSTDTQYF
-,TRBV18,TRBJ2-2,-,TGTGCCAGCTCACCAACTAGTCCCGGGGAGCTGTTTTTT,CASSPTSPGELFF
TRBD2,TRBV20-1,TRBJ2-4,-,TGCAGTGCTAGTGGGAGGGGCCACCTCGAAAACATTCAGTACTTC,CSASGRGHLENIQYF
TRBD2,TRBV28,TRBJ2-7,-,TGTGCCAGCAGCTCAAAGCGGGACCCCGCCTACGAGCAGTACTTC,CASSSKRDPAYEQYF
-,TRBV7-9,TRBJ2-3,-,TGTGCCAGCAGCCCGCGGGGCCCAGATACGCAGTATTTT,CASSPRGPDTQYF
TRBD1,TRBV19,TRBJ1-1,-,TGTGCCAGCAGCTTACAGGGGGGAAATGAAGCTTTCTTT,CASSLQGGNEAFF
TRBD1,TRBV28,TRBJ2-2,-,TGTGCCATCAACAGGGGGGCCACCGGGGAGCTGTTTTTT,CAINRGATGELFF
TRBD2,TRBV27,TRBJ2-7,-,TGTGCCAGCAGTTTAGAGCGGGGGAACTACGAGCAGTACTTC,CASSLERGNYEQYF
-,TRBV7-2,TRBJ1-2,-,TGTGCCAGCAGCCCGTCCAGTTCGGGTGGCTACACCTTC,CASSPSSSGGYTF
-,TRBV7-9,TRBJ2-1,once,TGTGCTACGGAAGCCGGGGTTAATGAGCAGTTCTTC,CATEAGVNEQFF
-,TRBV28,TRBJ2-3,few,TGTGCCAGCAGTTTATCCGGGACTGGGACAGATACGCAGTATTTT,CASSLSGTGTDTQYF
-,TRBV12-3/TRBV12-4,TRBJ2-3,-,TGTGCCAGCAGAGACGCACAGGAAGATACGCAGTATTTT,CASRDAQEDTQYF
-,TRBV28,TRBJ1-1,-,TGTGCCAGCAGTTTAGAGGTCAGACTGAACACTGAAGCTTTCTTT,CASSLEVRLNTEAFF
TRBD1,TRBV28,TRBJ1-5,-,TGTGCCAGCAGAACAGGGGCGGCCGGCAATCAGCCCCAGCATTTT,CASRTGAAGNQPQHF
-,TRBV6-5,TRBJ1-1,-,TGTGCCAGCAGTCGGGACTTGATAATCACTGAAGCTTTCTTT,CASSRDLIITEAFF